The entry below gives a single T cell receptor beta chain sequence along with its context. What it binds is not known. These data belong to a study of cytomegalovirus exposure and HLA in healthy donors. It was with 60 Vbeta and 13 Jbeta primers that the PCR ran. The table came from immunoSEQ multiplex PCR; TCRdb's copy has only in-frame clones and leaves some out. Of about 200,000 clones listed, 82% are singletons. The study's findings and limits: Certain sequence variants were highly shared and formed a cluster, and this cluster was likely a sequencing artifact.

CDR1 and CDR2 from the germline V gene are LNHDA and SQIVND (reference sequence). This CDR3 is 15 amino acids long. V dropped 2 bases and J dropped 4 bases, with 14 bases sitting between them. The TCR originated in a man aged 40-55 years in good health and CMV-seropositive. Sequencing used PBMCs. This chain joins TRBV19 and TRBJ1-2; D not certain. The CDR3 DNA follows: TGTGCCAGTAGTATAACCGCCCGGCGGCGCTATGGCTACACCTTC. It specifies CASSITARRRYGYTF. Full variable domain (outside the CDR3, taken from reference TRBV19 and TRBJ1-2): DGGITQSPKYLFRKEGQNVTLSCEQNLNHDAMYWYRQDPGQGLRLIYYSQIVNDFQKGDIAEGYSVSREKKESFPLTVTSAQKNPTAFYLCASSITARRRYGYTFGSGTRLTVV.